These 13 T cell receptor beta chains came from one sample sequenced in a study of shared clonotypes between healthy human individuals. Measured with immunoSEQ multiplex PCR; TCRdb has only the in-frame clones, and not every one. The table has roughly 1,800,000 clones, roughly 94% seen once. CD45RO-negative, CCR7-positively selected cells formed the naive CD8 fraction, excluding terminally differentiated effector memory CD45RA+ cells. Sequencing input: naive CD8+ T cells sorted from blood. Receptor source: a man between 18 and 35 years old in good health.

V is TRBV9 and J is TRBJ2-7, with D perhaps TRBD1 (5 bases). V was cut by 1 base and J by 7 bases, with 12 bases left in between. The germline V gene has CDR1 SGDLS and CDR2 YYNGEE. The CDR3 runs 13 residues. CDR3 in amino acids: CASSVSRVGEQYF. The DNA for the CDR3 is TGTGCCAGCAGCGTATCCAGGGTAGGGGAGCAGTACTTC.

CDR3 residues: CASSFGGPGELFF. Written as DNA, the CDR3 is TGTGCCAGCAGCTTTGGAGGGCCCGGGGAGCTGTTTTTT. J is TRBJ2-2 and V is TRBV11-2, with D perhaps TRBD2 (6 bases). The V and J ends lost 3 bases and 6 bases respectively, with 8 bases between them. Germline V gives CDR1 SGHAT, CDR2 FQNNGV. The CDR3 covers 13 residues.

The chain is built from TRBV4-1 and TRBJ1-6, with D possibly TRBD1 on 6 matching bases. The V gene lost 0 bases and the J gene lost 8 bases, with 14 bases spanning the gap. This CDR3 spans 16 amino acids. Germline assignment: CDR1 MGHRA and CDR2 YSYEKL. The CDR3 loop is CASSQDGQGLDSPLHF. In DNA, the CDR3 is TGCGCCAGCAGCCAAGATGGGCAGGGGCTAGATTCACCCCTCCACTTT.

The genes are TRBV2 and TRBJ2-5; D might be TRBD1 or TRBD2, each matching 5 bases. Trimming shortened V by 5 bases and J by 1 base, and 17 bases separated the two germline ends. This CDR3 region has 16 residues. Germline assignment: CDR1 SNHLY and CDR2 FYNNEI. CDR3 sequence reads: CASSNPTGQIQETQYF. The CDR3 DNA reads TGTGCCAGCAGTAATCCCACGGGGCAGATCCAAGAGACCCAGTACTTC.

The rearrangement joins TRBV9 to TRBJ1-2, with D hard to call. This CDR3 is built from 15 residues. The germline gives CDR1 SGDLS, CDR2 YYNGEE. The V end was cut by 0 bases, the J end by 0 bases, with 9 bases between. As DNA, the CDR3 is TGTGCCAGCAGCGTAGAGGGCAGCCCTAACTATGGCTACACCTTC. Residues: CASSVEGSPNYGYTF.

V is TRBV18 and J is TRBJ2-1; TRBD1 is a possible D gene (5 bases). This CDR3 spans 12 amino acids. V was cut by 6 bases and J by 9 bases, with 12 bases left in between. Germline V gene lookup returns CDR1 KGHSH and CDR2 LQKENI. CDR3 region: CASSIIRGEQFF. CDR3 in DNA: TGTGCCAGCTCCATCATTAGGGGTGAGCAGTTCTTC.

Here the CDR3 reads CASSLLTSGGPASYNEQFF. DNA of the CDR3: TGTGCCAGCAGTTTACTAACTAGCGGGGGCCCCGCCTCCTACAATGAGCAGTTCTTC. This sequence joins TRBV27 and TRBJ2-1; 11 bases fit TRBD2. Germline trimming cut 2 bases from V and 0 bases from J; bases unmatched to any gene: 9. The CDR3 contains 19 residues. The germline gives CDR1 MNHEY, CDR2 SMNVEV (reference sequence).

This chain joins TRBV19 and TRBJ1-2; no firm D call. Germline-derived CDR1 and CDR2 are LNHDA and SQIVND (reference sequence). The V and J ends lost 5 bases and 2 bases respectively, with 9 bases between them. The CDR3 is 13 amino acids. The CDR3 spells CASSQSENYGYTF. CDR3 bases: TGTGCCAGTAGTCAATCCGAGAACTATGGCTACACCTTC.

This clone occurred once. The gene calls are TRBV25-1 and TRBJ2-7, with D possibly matching TRBD1 (5 bases). The V end was cut by 9 bases, the J end by 3 bases, with 18 bases between. This CDR3 has 14 residues. Germline CDR1 reads MGHDK; CDR2 reads SYGVNS. This chain's CDR3 is CASSTDVNVYEQYF. DNA for the CDR3: TGTGCCAGTTCGACAGACGTTAATGTCTACGAGCAGTACTTC.

The chain recombines TRBV27 with TRBJ2-7; D perhaps matches TRBD1 (6 bases). The CDR3 totals 14 residues. V lost 5 bases, J lost 4 bases, and 15 bases lay in between. The germline gives CDR1 MNHEY, CDR2 SMNVEV (reference sequence). The CDR3 coding sequence is TGTGCCAGCAGTCCTCGGACAGCTGGATACGAGCAGTACTTC. Residues: CASSPRTAGYEQYF.

V usage is TRBV29-1 and J usage is TRBJ2-5; no clear D gene. The V gene's germline CDR1 is SQVTM and CDR2 ANQGSEA. V was shortened by 3 bases and J by 2 bases, with 10 bases between the two germline ends. The CDR3 contains 13 residues. CDR3 loop: CSVEAQLQETQYF. CDR3 bases: TGCAGCGTTGAGGCTCAGCTTCAAGAGACCCAGTACTTC.

The chain links TRBV4-3 to TRBJ2-7; D is perhaps TRBD2 (5 bases). The CDR3 runs to 13 residues. The V end lost 0 bases, the J end lost 6 bases, and 9 bases lay between the germline ends. CDR1 is LGHNA, CDR2 YSLEER, per germline. The chain's CDR3 is CASSQDGGGEQYF. CDR3 sequence (DNA): TGCGCCAGCAGCCAAGATGGAGGAGGCGAGCAGTACTTC.

This chain connects TRBV11-2 to TRBJ2-1; 7 positions match TRBD2. Trimming took 1 base from V and 6 from J; bases not matched to a gene: 6. Germline-derived CDR1 and CDR2 are SGHAT and FQNNGV. This CDR3 region has 15 residues. The chain's CDR3 is CASSLVAGVSNEQFF. In DNA form, the CDR3 reads TGTGCCAGCAGCTTAGTCGCGGGAGTATCCAATGAGCAGTTCTTC.